The present T cell receptor (beta chain) was sequenced within a study of blood T cell repertoires in COVID-19. Trimming stripped 7 bases from V and 6 bases from J, with 15 bases between. The CDR3 is made up of 13 amino acids. In germline, CDR1 is MDHEN, CDR2 SYDVKM. Sequencing used immunoSEQ multiplex PCR; TCRdb keeps in-frame clones, though not all of them. The sample includes about 120,000 clones, approximately 80% seen only once; the top ten take around 25%. The source material was peripheral blood. The chain recombines TRBV28 with TRBJ1-2; D might be TRBD1 (5 bases). The origin of this receptor is a human donor in a cohort sampled during active COVID-19. The CDR3 sequence: CASTGRDEDGYTF. The CDR3 DNA sequence: TGTGCCAGCACAGGGCGGGATGAAGATGGCTACACCTTC.